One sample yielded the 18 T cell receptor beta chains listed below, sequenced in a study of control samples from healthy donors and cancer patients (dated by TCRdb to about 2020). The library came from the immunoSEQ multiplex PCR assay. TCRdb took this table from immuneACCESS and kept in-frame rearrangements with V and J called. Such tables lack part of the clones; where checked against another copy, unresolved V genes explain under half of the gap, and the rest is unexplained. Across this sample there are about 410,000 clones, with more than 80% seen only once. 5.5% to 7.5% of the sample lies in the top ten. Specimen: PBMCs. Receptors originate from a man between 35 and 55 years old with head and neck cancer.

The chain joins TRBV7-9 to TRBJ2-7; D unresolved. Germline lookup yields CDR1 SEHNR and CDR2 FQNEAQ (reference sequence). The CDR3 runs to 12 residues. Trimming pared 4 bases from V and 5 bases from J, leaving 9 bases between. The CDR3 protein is CASSSRLHEQYF. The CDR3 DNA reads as TGTGCCAGCAGCTCTCGACTCCACGAGCAGTACTTC.

The CDR3 nucleotides are TGTGCCAGTAGTATAGAGGCCGGGGGGCAGCCCCAGCATTTT. As protein: CASSIEAGGQPQHF. The rearrangement links TRBV19 to TRBJ1-5; the D gene is possibly TRBD1 (5 bases). This CDR3 region has 14 residues. CDR1 LNHDA and CDR2 SQIVND come from the germline V gene (reference sequence). The V end was cut by 0 bases, the J end by 7 bases, with 10 bases between. The full variable domain, rest sourced from reference TRBV19 and TRBJ1-5, is DGGITQSPKYLFRKEGQNVTLSCEQNLNHDAMYWYRQDPGQGLRLIYYSQIVNDFQKGDIAEGYSVSREKKESFPLTVTSAQKNPTAFYLCASSIEAGGQPQHFGDGTRLSIL.

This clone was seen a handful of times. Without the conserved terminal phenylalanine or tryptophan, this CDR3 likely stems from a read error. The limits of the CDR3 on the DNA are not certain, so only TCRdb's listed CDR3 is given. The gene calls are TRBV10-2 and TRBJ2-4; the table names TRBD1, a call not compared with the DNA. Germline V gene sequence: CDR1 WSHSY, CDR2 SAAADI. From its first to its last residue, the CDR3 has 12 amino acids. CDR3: CASSEKGDRASL.

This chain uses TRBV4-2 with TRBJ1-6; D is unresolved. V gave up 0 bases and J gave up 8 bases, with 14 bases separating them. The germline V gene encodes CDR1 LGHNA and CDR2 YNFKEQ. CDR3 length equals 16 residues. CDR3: CASSQDTPMVDSPLHF. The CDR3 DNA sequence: TGTGCCAGCAGCCAAGACACGCCTATGGTTGATTCACCCCTCCACTTT.

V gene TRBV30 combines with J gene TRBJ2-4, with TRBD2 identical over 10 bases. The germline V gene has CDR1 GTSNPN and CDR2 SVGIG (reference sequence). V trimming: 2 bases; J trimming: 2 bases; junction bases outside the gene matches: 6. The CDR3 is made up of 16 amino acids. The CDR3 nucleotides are TGTGCCTGGAGTTCGACTAGCGGGCCTTCCAAAAACATTCAGTACTTC. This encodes CAWSSTSGPSKNIQYF.

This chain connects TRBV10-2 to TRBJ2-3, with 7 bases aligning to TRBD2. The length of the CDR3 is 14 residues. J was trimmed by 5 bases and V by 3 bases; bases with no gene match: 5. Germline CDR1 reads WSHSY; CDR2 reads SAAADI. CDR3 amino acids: CASSEGEGRDTQYF. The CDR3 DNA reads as TGCGCCAGCAGTGAAGGGGAGGGAAGAGATACGCAGTATTTT.

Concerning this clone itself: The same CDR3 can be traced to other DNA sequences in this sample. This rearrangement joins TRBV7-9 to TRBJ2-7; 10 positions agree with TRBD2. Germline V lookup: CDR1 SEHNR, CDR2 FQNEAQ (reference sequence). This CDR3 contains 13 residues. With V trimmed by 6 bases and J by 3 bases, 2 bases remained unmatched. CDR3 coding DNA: TGTGCCAGCAGTCTAGCGGGAGACTACGAGCAGTACTTC. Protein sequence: CASSLAGDYEQYF.

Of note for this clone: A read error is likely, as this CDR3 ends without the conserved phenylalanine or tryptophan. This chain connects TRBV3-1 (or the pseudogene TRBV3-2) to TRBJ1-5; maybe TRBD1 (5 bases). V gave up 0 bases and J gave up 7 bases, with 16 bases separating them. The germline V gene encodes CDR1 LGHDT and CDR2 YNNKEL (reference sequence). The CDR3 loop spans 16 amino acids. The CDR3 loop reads CASSQDGGFSGQPQHL. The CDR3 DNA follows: TGTGCCAGCAGCCAAGATGGGGGTTTTTCAGGCCAGCCCCAGCATCTT.

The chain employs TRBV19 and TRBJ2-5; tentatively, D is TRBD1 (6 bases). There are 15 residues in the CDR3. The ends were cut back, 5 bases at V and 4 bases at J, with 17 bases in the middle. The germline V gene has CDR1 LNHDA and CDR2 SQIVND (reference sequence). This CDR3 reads CASSPAGTRVETQYF. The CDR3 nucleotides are TGTGCCAGTAGTCCGGCCGGGACAAGGGTAGAGACCCAGTACTTC.

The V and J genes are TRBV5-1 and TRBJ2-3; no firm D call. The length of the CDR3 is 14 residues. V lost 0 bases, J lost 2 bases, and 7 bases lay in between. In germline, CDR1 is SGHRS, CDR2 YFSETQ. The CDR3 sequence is CASSLAADTDTQYF. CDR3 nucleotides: TGCGCCAGCAGCTTGGCGGCCGACACAGATACGCAGTATTTT.

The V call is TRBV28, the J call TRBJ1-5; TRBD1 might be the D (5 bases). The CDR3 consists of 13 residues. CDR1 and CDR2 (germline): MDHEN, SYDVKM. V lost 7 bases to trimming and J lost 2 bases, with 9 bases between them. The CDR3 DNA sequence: TGTGCCAGCACGGCGGGGGGCAATCAGCCCCAGCATTTT. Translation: CASTAGGNQPQHF.

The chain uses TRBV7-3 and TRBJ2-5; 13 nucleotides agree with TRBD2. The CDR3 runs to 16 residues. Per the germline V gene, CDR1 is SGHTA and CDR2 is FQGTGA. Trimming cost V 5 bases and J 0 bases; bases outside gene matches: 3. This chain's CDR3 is CASSMTSGGYQETQYF. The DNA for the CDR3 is TGTGCCAGCAGCATGACTAGCGGGGGGTACCAAGAGACCCAGTACTTC.

CDR3 DNA sequence: TGTGCCAGCAGCGTAGGGACTTATCAGCCCCAGCATTTT. Amino acid sequence: CASSVGTYQPQHF. V and J are TRBV9 and TRBJ1-5; D uncertain. V shed 0 bases and J shed 5 bases, with 6 bases lying between them. CDR1 is SGDLS and CDR2 is YYNGEE in the germline V gene. The CDR3 sequence is 13 residues long.

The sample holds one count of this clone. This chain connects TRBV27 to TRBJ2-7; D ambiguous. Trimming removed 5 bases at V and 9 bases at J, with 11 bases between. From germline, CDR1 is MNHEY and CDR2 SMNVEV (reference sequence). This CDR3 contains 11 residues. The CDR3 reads CASSGVSGQYF. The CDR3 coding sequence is TGTGCCAGCAGTGGTGTTTCTGGGCAGTACTTC.

The CDR3 region has the DNA TGTGCCAGCAGCATTCGACAGGGTGCCACTGAAGCTTTCTTT. Translation gives CASSIRQGATEAFF. The chain is built from TRBV7-9 and TRBJ1-1, with 7 bases matching TRBD1. Germline V gene sequence: CDR1 SEHNR, CDR2 FQNEAQ (reference sequence). The CDR3 is 14 residues long. The V gene end was trimmed by 5 bases and the J gene end by 4 bases; junction bases not matched to a gene: 7.

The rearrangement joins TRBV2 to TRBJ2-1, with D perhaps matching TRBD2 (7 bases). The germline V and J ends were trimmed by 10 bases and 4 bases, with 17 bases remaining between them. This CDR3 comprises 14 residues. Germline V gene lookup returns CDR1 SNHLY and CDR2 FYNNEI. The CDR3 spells CAMKQGGQYNEQFF. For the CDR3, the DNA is TGTGCCATGAAACAGGGAGGGCAATACAATGAGCAGTTCTTC.

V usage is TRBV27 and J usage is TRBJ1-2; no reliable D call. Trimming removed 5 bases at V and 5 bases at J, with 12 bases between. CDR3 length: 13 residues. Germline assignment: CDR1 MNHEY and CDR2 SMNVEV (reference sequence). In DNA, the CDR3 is TGTGCCAGCAGTCCCCTCGGGGATTATGGCTACACCTTC. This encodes CASSPLGDYGYTF.

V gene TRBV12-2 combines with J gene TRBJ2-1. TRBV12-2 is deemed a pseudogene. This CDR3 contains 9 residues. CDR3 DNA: TGTGCCCCCCTGGGTGAGCAGTTCTTC. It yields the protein CAPLGEQFF.